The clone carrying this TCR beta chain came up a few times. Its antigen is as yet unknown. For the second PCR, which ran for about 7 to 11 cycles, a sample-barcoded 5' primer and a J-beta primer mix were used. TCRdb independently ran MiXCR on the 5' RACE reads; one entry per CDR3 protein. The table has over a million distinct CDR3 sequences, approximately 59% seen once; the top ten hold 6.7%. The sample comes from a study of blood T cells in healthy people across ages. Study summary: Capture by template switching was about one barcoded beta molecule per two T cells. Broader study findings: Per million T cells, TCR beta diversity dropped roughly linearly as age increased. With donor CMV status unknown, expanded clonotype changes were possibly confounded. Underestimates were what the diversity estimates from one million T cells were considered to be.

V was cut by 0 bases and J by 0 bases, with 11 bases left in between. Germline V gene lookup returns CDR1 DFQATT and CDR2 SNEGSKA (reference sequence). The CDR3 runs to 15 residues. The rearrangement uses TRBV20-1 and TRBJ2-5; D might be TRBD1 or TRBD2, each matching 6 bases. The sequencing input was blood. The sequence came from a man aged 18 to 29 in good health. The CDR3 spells CSARDLRGDQETQYF. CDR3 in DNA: TGCAGTGCTAGAGATTTAAGGGGGGACCAAGAGACCCAGTACTTC.